The 16 T cell receptor beta chains reported below all come from one sample, sequenced in a study of beta chain features in type 1 diabetes (dated by TCRdb to the late 2010s). The library came from the immunoSEQ multiplex PCR assay. The entire amount of isolated RNA was reverse transcribed using the High Capacity cDNA Reverse Transcription Kit, so the sequenced TCRB transcripts were expressed ones. TCRdb carries this immuneACCESS record with in-frame sequences only. Its versions omit some clonotypes, under half of them owing to an unresolved V gene in the studies checked, with the rest unexplained. The sample table shows some 410,000 clones, and approximately 15% are seen once. Roughly 0.038% of the sample comes from the top ten. Sequenced input: naive CD4+ T cells from blood. The sample's cell subset or site label is to be understood as: true naive CD4+ T cells. The receptors originated from a man aged 30 to 39 in good health.

The chain links TRBV4-1 to TRBJ1-1; D gene unclear. Per germline, CDR1 MGHRA and CDR2 YSYEKL. The V and J ends lost 6 bases and 4 bases respectively, with 18 bases between them. This CDR3 region has 15 residues. CDR3 nucleotides: TGCGCCAGCAGTCTCAAAGCGGGAGGGTTCACTGAAGCTTTCTTT. It yields the protein CASSLKAGGFTEAFF.

The V and J genes are TRBV27 and TRBJ2-2; 10 bases fit TRBD2. V dropped 5 bases and J dropped 1; count of bases not matched to a gene: 4. Germline V gene data show CDR1 as MNHEY and CDR2 as SMNVEV (reference sequence). The CDR3 runs 16 residues. The CDR3 sequence: CASSLRLAGNTGELFF. DNA for the CDR3: TGTGCCAGCAGTCTAAGACTAGCGGGGAACACCGGGGAGCTGTTTTTT.

In its sample, this clone was seen a few times. This chain joins TRBV14 and TRBJ2-1; maybe TRBD2 (6 bases). V was shortened by 0 bases and J by 5 bases, with 11 bases between the two germline ends. The CDR3 has 15 residues. From germline, CDR1 is SGHDN and CDR2 FVKESK. In DNA form, the CDR3 reads TGTGCCAGCAGCCAAGAGGTCGGCGGGAACAATGAGCAGTTCTTC. Translating gives CASSQEVGGNNEQFF.

This chain joins TRBV10-3 and TRBJ2-1; D gene ambiguous. The CDR3 loop spans 11 amino acids. CDR1 is ENHRY and CDR2 is SYGVKD in the germline V gene. V shed 0 bases and J shed 9 bases, with 3 bases lying between them. The CDR3 DNA follows: TGTGCCATCAGTGAGTCGGGTGAGCAGTTCTTC. Its protein is CAISESGEQFF.

This clone was counted between two and nine times. The rearrangement links TRBV7-6 to TRBJ2-7, with 11 nucleotides matching TRBD2. The CDR3 is made up of 14 amino acids. The V gene end was trimmed by 5 bases and the J gene end by 3 bases; junction bases not matched to a gene: 3. The germline gives CDR1 SGHVS, CDR2 FNYEAQ. CDR3 DNA sequence: TGTGCCAGCAGCCCGACTAGCGGGATCTACGAGCAGTACTTC. This gives the protein CASSPTSGIYEQYF.

This sequence joins TRBV14 and TRBJ1-6; unclear D gene. Germline V gives CDR1 SGHDN, CDR2 FVKESK. This CDR3 spans 13 amino acids. The ends were cut back, 4 bases at V and 10 bases at J, with 11 bases in the middle. The CDR3 sequence is CASSLELGSPLHF. The CDR3 bases are TGTGCCAGCAGCCTTGAATTGGGGTCACCCCTCCACTTT.

The V and J genes are TRBV19 and TRBJ2-1; 10 bases agree with TRBD2. Germline V gene sequence: CDR1 LNHDA, CDR2 SQIVND (reference sequence). The J segment lost 7 bases and the V segment lost 5 bases, leaving 14 bases of the junction unmatched. This CDR3 has 17 amino acids. This chain's CDR3 is CASSGQGRGLAENEQFF. The CDR3 DNA reads as TGTGCCAGTAGTGGACAGGGAAGAGGACTAGCGGAAAATGAGCAGTTCTTC.

The V gene is TRBV5-4, the J gene TRBJ1-2; the match to TRBD1 covers 9 bases. The germline gives CDR1 SGHNT, CDR2 YYREEE (reference sequence). The CDR3 sequence is 14 residues long. The ends lost 4 bases at V and 5 bases at J; junction bases unmatched: 6. The CDR3 protein is CASSLGQGLYGYTF. The CDR3, as DNA: TGTGCCAGCAGCCTGGGACAGGGCCTTTATGGCTACACCTTC.

This clone has more than one count but fewer than ten. The chain joins TRBV18 to TRBJ2-7; TRBD1 matches 8 bases. Germline lookup yields CDR1 KGHSH and CDR2 LQKENI. The CDR3 has 14 amino acids. Germline trimming cut 5 bases from V and 9 bases from J; bases unmatched to any gene: 12. CDR3 residues: CASSTLDRGGRQYV. CDR3 nucleotides: TGTGCCAGCTCAACTTTAGACAGGGGAGGTCGGCAGTACGTC.

CDR3 in DNA: TGTGCCAGCAGCTTGGTAGACAGGGGGCCGGATGGCTACACCTTC. Protein product: CASSLVDRGPDGYTF. The chain joins TRBV5-4 to TRBJ1-2; 10 bases match TRBD1. The V segment lost 0 bases and the J segment 6 bases; nucleotides outside the gene matches: 5. This CDR3 contains 15 residues. CDR1 is SGHNT, CDR2 YYREEE, per germline (reference sequence).

The rearrangement uses TRBV9 and TRBJ1-6; no reliable D call. The CDR3 length is 14 residues. In germline, CDR1 is SGDLS, CDR2 YYNGEE. Trimming stripped 0 bases from V and 7 bases from J, with 8 bases between. CDR3 sequence: CASSVDSFNSPLHF. The CDR3 DNA follows: TGTGCCAGCAGCGTAGACAGCTTCAATTCACCCCTCCACTTT.

This clone was seen only a few times. The chain combines TRBV30 with TRBJ2-5; D not resolved. This CDR3 comprises 13 residues. V gave up 2 bases and J gave up 2 bases, with 9 bases separating them. In germline, CDR1 is GTSNPN, CDR2 SVGIG (reference sequence). In DNA form, the CDR3 reads TGTGCCTGGAGTTCAAGGATACAAGAGACCCAGTACTTC. Translating it yields CAWSSRIQETQYF.

The chain's CDR3 is CASSLAGSDGYGYTF. The CDR3 DNA reads TGTGCCAGCAGCTTAGCAGGTTCCGATGGCTATGGCTACACCTTC. The gene calls are TRBV7-9 and TRBJ1-2; D unclear. CDR1 is SEHNR and CDR2 is FQNEAQ in the germline V gene (reference sequence). The CDR3 has 15 amino acids. V lost 0 bases and J 4 bases, leaving 12 bases between the germline ends.

This rearrangement joins TRBV7-9 to TRBJ2-7; D is uncertain. The CDR3 extends over 15 amino acids. The V end lost 4 bases, the J end lost 0 bases, and 13 bases lay between the germline ends. In germline, CDR1 is SEHNR, CDR2 FQNEAQ (reference sequence). The CDR3 DNA follows: TGTGCCAGCAGCTCCTCAACAGTCAGCTCCTACGAGCAGTACTTC. Its translation is CASSSSTVSSYEQYF.

The chain recombines TRBV6-4 with TRBJ2-7, with D unresolved. The CDR3 has 15 residues. Germline CDR1 MRHNA, CDR2 SNTAGT. Between the trimmed V and J ends, which lost 7 bases and 0 bases, there was a span of 16 bases. This CDR3 is CASIGLGRSSYEQYV. DNA of the CDR3: TGTGCCAGCATCGGGCTTGGACGGAGCTCCTACGAGCAGTACGTC.

The DNA for the CDR3 is TGTGCCAGCAGTGGGACTATAAGAGGGGAGCAGTACGTC. It specifies CASSGTIRGEQYV. This rearrangement joins TRBV6-1 to TRBJ2-7; D may be TRBD2 (6 bases). This CDR3 is built from 13 residues. Trimming shortened V by 4 bases and J by 7 bases, and 14 bases separated the two germline ends. The germline gives CDR1 MNHNS, CDR2 SASEGT.